The rows below give T cell receptor beta chains drawn from one sample of a study of blood T cell repertoires in COVID-19. Repertoires were generated with immunoSEQ multiplex PCR, while TCRdb's copy carries only in-frame clones and drops some. The sample shows about 44,000 clones, 90% to 95% of them seen only once. Sequencing input: peripheral blood. Receptors originate from a man in his forties or fifties with COVID-19, enrolled during active disease. Both conserved end residues are part of each CDR3. The D gene is left open where the match is weak. A row's size may be missing; if present it is once, few, many or a size class.

V: TRBV2; length: 12; size: NA; D: TRBD1; J: TRBJ2-7; CDR3: CASSGQGYEQYF; DNA: TGTGCCAGCAGTGGACAGGGCTACGAGCAGTACTTC
V: TRBV7-8; length: 17; size: NA; D: NA; J: TRBJ1-1; CDR3: CASRLTPPLTGGTEAFF; DNA: TGTGCCAGCAGACTAACCCCACCTCTGACAGGCGGCACTGAAGCTTTCTTT
V: TRBV2; length: 14; size: NA; D: NA; J: TRBJ1-3; CDR3: CASTREGSGNTIYF; DNA: TGTGCCAGCACAAGAGAGGGTTCTGGAAACACCATATATTTT
V: TRBV5-6; length: 16; size: NA; D: NA; J: TRBJ1-5; CDR3: CASSLGGLFGNQPQHF; DNA: TGTGCCAGCAGCCTGGGGGGCCTTTTTGGCAATCAGCCCCAGCATTTT
V: TRBV27; length: 15; size: NA; D: NA; J: TRBJ1-1; CDR3: CASSLSVGVNTEAFF; DNA: TGTGCCAGCAGTTTATCTGTAGGGGTGAACACTGAAGCTTTCTTT
V: TRBV5-4; length: 19; size: NA; D: TRBD1; J: TRBJ2-2; CDR3: CASRETGESVIANTGELFF; DNA: TGTGCCAGCAGAGAAACAGGGGAGTCTGTAATCGCGAACACCGGGGAGCTGTTTTTT
V: TRBV28; length: 10; size: NA; D: NA; J: TRBJ1-6; CDR3: CAGGASPLHF; DNA: TGTGCCGGGGGCGCGTCACCCCTCCACTTT
V: TRBV6-2/TRBV6-3; length: 13; size: NA; D: NA; J: TRBJ1-2; CDR3: CASSVTGDYGYTF; DNA: TGTGCCAGCAGTGTGACAGGAGACTATGGCTACACCTTC
V: TRBV6-5; length: 14; size: NA; D: NA; J: TRBJ2-7; CDR3: CASRTRDITYEQYF; DNA: TGTGCCAGCAGGACCCGGGACATAACCTACGAGCAGTACTTC
V: TRBV4-2; length: 16; size: NA; D: NA; J: TRBJ1-2; CDR3: CASSQDGGPPNYGYTF; DNA: TGTGCCAGCAGCCAAGATGGAGGACCGCCTAACTATGGCTACACCTTC
V: TRBV7-2; length: 16; size: NA; D: TRBD1; J: TRBJ2-3; CDR3: CASSLGQGYPTDTQYF; DNA: TGTGCCAGCAGCCTTGGACAGGGGTATCCCACAGATACGCAGTATTTT
V: TRBV3-1/TRBV3-2; length: 15; size: NA; D: NA; J: TRBJ1-3; CDR3: CASSQDHSQGNTIYF; DNA: TGTGCCAGCAGCCAAGATCACAGCCAAGGAAACACCATATATTTT
V: TRBV19; length: 15; size: NA; D: NA; J: TRBJ1-3; CDR3: CASSISRGTGNTIYF; DNA: TGTGCCAGTAGTATCTCCAGAGGGACTGGAAACACCATATATTTT
V: TRBV6-5; length: 16; size: NA; D: TRBD2; J: TRBJ2-1; CDR3: CASSYSGLAGVNEQFF; DNA: TGTGCCAGCAGTTACTCTGGGCTAGCGGGAGTTAATGAGCAGTTCTTC
V: TRBV5-1; length: 13; size: NA; D: NA; J: TRBJ1-2; CDR3: CASGDRDFHGYTF; DNA: TGCGCCAGCGGAGATCGGGATTTCCATGGCTACACCTTC
V: TRBV13; length: 18; size: NA; D: TRBD1; J: TRBJ1-1; CDR3: CASSLIPGQGILDTEAFF; DNA: TGTGCCAGCAGCTTAATACCGGGACAGGGCATCTTAGACACTGAAGCTTTCTTT
V: TRBV4-3; length: 16; size: NA; D: TRBD1; J: TRBJ1-1; CDR3: CASSLSPGTGGTEAFF; DNA: TGCGCCAGCAGCCTCTCTCCCGGGACAGGGGGCACTGAAGCTTTCTTT
V: TRBV5-5; length: 15; size: once; D: TRBD1; J: TRBJ2-7; CDR3: CASSPGQGQTYEQYF; DNA: TGTGCCAGCAGTCCAGGGCAGGGACAGACCTACGAGCAGTACTTC
V: TRBV7-9; length: 15; size: NA; D: NA; J: TRBJ1-5; CDR3: CASSLYDAGNQPQHF; DNA: TGTGCCAGCAGCTTATATGACGCGGGCAATCAGCCCCAGCATTTT
V: TRBV18; length: 16; size: NA; D: NA; J: TRBJ1-1; CDR3: CASSPAGGLQDTEAFF; DNA: TGTGCCAGCTCACCTGCCGGTGGGCTGCAAGACACTGAAGCTTTCTTT
V: TRBV10-3; length: 14; size: NA; D: TRBD2; J: TRBJ2-1; CDR3: CAIRVAGDAHEQFF; DNA: TGTGCCATCAGGGTAGCGGGAGACGCTCATGAGCAGTTCTTC
V: TRBV27; length: 14; size: NA; D: NA; J: TRBJ1-5; CDR3: CASSPGGEGQPQHF; DNA: TGTGCCAGCTCCCCGGGTGGCGAGGGTCAGCCCCAGCATTTT
V: TRBV29-1; length: 12; size: NA; D: NA; J: TRBJ1-4; CDR3: CSVISGGEKLFF; DNA: TGCAGCGTTATCTCGGGGGGTGAAAAACTGTTTTTT
V: TRBV12-5; length: 15; size: NA; D: NA; J: TRBJ2-7; CDR3: CASGLSRGNSYEQYF; DNA: TGTGCTAGTGGTTTGTCCCGCGGGAACTCCTACGAGCAGTACTTC
V: TRBV7-2; length: 14; size: NA; D: NA; J: TRBJ2-1; CDR3: CASSYYGVYNEQFF; DNA: TGTGCCAGCAGCTACTACGGGGTCTACAATGAGCAGTTCTTC
V: TRBV7-2; length: 15; size: NA; D: NA; J: TRBJ2-3; CDR3: CASSWGTGTTDTQYF; DNA: TGTGCCAGCAGCTGGGGAACAGGGACCACAGATACGCAGTATTTT
V: TRBV5-1; length: 13; size: NA; D: NA; J: TRBJ1-1; CDR3: CASSLEGAPEAFF; DNA: TGCGCCAGCAGCTTGGAAGGGGCGCCTGAAGCTTTCTTT
V: TRBV2; length: 15; size: NA; D: TRBD1; J: TRBJ1-2; CDR3: CASSGTGQTNYGYTF; DNA: TGTGCCAGCAGTGGGACAGGACAGACTAACTATGGCTACACCTTC
V: TRBV6-5; length: 12; size: NA; D: NA; J: TRBJ2-3; CDR3: CASSGGTDTQYF; DNA: TGTGCCAGCTCGGGTGGCACAGATACGCAGTATTTT
V: TRBV3-1/TRBV3-2; length: 13; size: NA; D: NA; J: TRBJ2-7; CDR3: CASSQGQGFEQYF; DNA: TGTGCCAGCAGCCAAGGTCAGGGCTTCGAGCAGTACTTC
V: TRBV19; length: 16; size: NA; D: NA; J: TRBJ2-3; CDR3: CASSIRSGTSTDTQYF; DNA: TGTGCCAGTAGTATAAGATCGGGTACTAGCACAGATACGCAGTATTTT
V: TRBV13; length: 15; size: NA; D: NA; J: TRBJ1-3; CDR3: CASSLVYTKRNTIYF; DNA: TGTGCCAGCAGCTTAGTGTACACCAAGAGAAACACCATATATTTT
V: TRBV5-1; length: 14; size: NA; D: TRBD1; J: TRBJ2-7; CDR3: CASSQGQGAFEQYF; DNA: TGCGCCAGCAGCCAAGGACAGGGGGCTTTCGAGCAGTACTTC
V: TRBV6-5; length: 16; size: NA; D: NA; J: TRBJ1-6; CDR3: CASSYGPGQGNSPLHF; DNA: TGTGCCAGCAGTTACGGACCGGGGCAGGGGAATTCACCCCTCCACTTT
V: TRBV11-3; length: 13; size: NA; D: NA; J: TRBJ2-5; CDR3: CASSFGPGETQYF; DNA: NA
V: TRBV13; length: 13; size: NA; D: NA; J: TRBJ2-1; CDR3: CASSLLVTGAQFF; DNA: TGTGCCAGCAGCTTATTAGTGACGGGAGCTCAGTTCTTC
V: TRBV23-1; length: 18; size: NA; D: NA; J: TRBJ1-5; CDR3: CASSQSRRGTARNQPQHF; DNA: TGCGCCAGCAGTCAATCGCGAAGGGGAACAGCCCGCAATCAGCCCCAGCATTTT
V: TRBV10-3; length: 15; size: NA; D: TRBD1; J: TRBJ2-7; CDR3: CATGRNRGPSYEQYF; DNA: TGTGCCACCGGCAGAAACAGGGGCCCCTCCTACGAGCAGTACTTC
V: TRBV5-1; length: 14; size: NA; D: TRBD2; J: TRBJ2-5; CDR3: CASSLSGSRETQYF; DNA: TGCGCCAGCAGCTTGAGCGGGAGCAGGGAGACCCAGTACTTC
V: TRBV25-1; length: 13; size: NA; D: TRBD2; J: TRBJ2-5; CDR3: CASSDGGEETQYF; DNA: TGTGCCAGCAGTGATGGGGGGGAGGAGACCCAGTACTTC
V: TRBV5-1; length: 14; size: NA; D: TRBD1; J: TRBJ2-7; CDR3: CASSPRDRPYEQYF; DNA: TGCGCCAGCAGCCCCCGGGACAGACCCTACGAGCAGTACTTC
V: TRBV28; length: 15; size: few; D: TRBD1; J: TRBJ2-7; CDR3: CASSFPRQGKSEQYF; DNA: TGTGCCAGCAGTTTCCCGCGACAGGGAAAGAGCGAGCAGTACTTC
V: TRBV6-5; length: 14; size: NA; D: TRBD1; J: TRBJ1-4; CDR3: CASRPGTGGEKLFF; DNA: TGTGCCAGCAGGCCCGGGACAGGGGGAGAAAAACTGTTTTTT
V: TRBV5-8; length: 15; size: NA; D: TRBD1; J: TRBJ1-2; CDR3: CASSFWTGADYGYTF; DNA: TGTGCCAGCAGCTTCTGGACAGGGGCGGACTATGGCTACACCTTC
V: TRBV4-3; length: 16; size: NA; D: TRBD2; J: TRBJ2-7; CDR3: CASSQDRLAGAYEQYF; DNA: TGCGCCAGCAGCCAGGACCGACTAGCGGGAGCTTACGAGCAGTACTTC
V: TRBV10-3; length: 14; size: NA; D: TRBD1; J: TRBJ2-7; CDR3: CAIRSTGAGNEQYF; DNA: TGTGCCATCAGATCGACAGGGGCAGGCAACGAGCAGTACTTC
V: TRBV5-8; length: 16; size: NA; D: TRBD1; J: TRBJ1-4; CDR3: CASSSYRGGSDEKLFF; DNA: TGTGCCAGCAGCTCGTACAGGGGAGGAAGTGATGAAAAACTGTTTTTT
V: TRBV7-8; length: 14; size: NA; D: NA; J: TRBJ1-5; CDR3: CASSRTVGNQPQHF; DNA: TGTGCCAGCAGCCGGACAGTGGGGAATCAGCCCCAGCATTTT
V: TRBV11-2; length: 14; size: once; D: NA; J: TRBJ1-1; CDR3: CASSPLGGNTEAFF; DNA: TGTGCCAGCAGCCCCCTAGGGGGGAACACTGAAGCTTTCTTT
V: TRBV5-1; length: 14; size: NA; D: TRBD1; J: TRBJ1-1; CDR3: CASSSGQGGTEAFF; DNA: TGCGCCAGCAGCTCCGGACAGGGGGGAACTGAAGCTTTCTTT